This TCR beta chain is from a study of CD8 T cells in Susac syndrome. Random hexamers served to reverse transcribe about 0.5 to 1 ug RNA. Amplification of TCR beta CDR3 across 54 Vbeta and 13 Jbeta was performed with immunoSEQ multiplex PCR. TCRdb used MiXCR to reprocess the immunoSEQ multiplex PCR reads, holding one entry per CDR3 protein. Among 150,000 to 200,000 distinct CDR3 sequences, over 85% were seen once, and the ten largest hold approximately 0.1%. General study findings and limits: The study conceded that relatively few individuals underwent its TCR sequencing and HLA analysis.

J gave up 4 bases and V 1 base, and 16 bases lay outside the gene matches. The germline CDR1 and CDR2 sequences are DFQATT and SNEGSKA (reference sequence). The CDR3 has 19 residues. The sequenced target, TCR beta, came from blood CD8+ and CD4+ T cells. Concerning this clonotype itself: Its antigen remains unknown.

The receptor was derived from a human donor in good health. Sequenced input: CD4+ T cells from PBMCs. V is TRBV20-1 and J is TRBJ2-1, with TRBD2 matching over 10 bases. The CDR3 sequence: CSARARLAGPKIIYNEQFF. The CDR3 coding sequence is TGCAGTGCTAGAGCCCGACTAGCGGGTCCTAAAATAATATACAATGAGCAGTTCTTC.